The 25 T cell receptor beta chains given below trace back to one sample, sequenced in a study of Graves' ophthalmopathy and Graves' hyperthyroidism. RNA transcripts provided the template for amplifying TCR beta CDR3 regions. RT-PCR with HTBI primers came first, then second-round multiplex PCR. A single record per CDR3 protein comes from TCRdb applying MiXCR to the multiplex PCR reads. The sample includes 500,000 to 700,000 distinct CDR3 sequences, around a fifth of them seen just once. The material sequenced was peripheral blood. Every receptor here comes from a woman aged 18-29 years with stable Graves' hyperthyroidism. Some clones in this sample may be carry-over from other donors' samples.

This clonotype was detected many times. The chain uses TRBV20-1 and TRBJ2-5, with TRBD2 identical over 7 bases. Unmatched junction bases numbered 7, after V lost 1 base and J lost 2 bases. The CDR3 covers 15 residues. Germline V gene sequence: CDR1 DFQATT, CDR2 SNEGSKA (reference sequence). The DNA of the CDR3 is TGCAGTGCTAGAGGCGGGCTAGCGGTTCAAGAGACCCAGTACTTC. This codes for CSARGGLAVQETQYF.

The chain is built from TRBV20-1 and TRBJ2-5, with no clear D. The V and J ends lost 3 bases and 4 bases respectively, with 6 bases between them. Per the germline V gene, CDR1 is DFQATT and CDR2 is SNEGSKA (reference sequence). The CDR3 sequence is 11 residues long. The CDR3 nucleotides read TGCAGTGCTAGTTTTCTAGAGACCCAGTACTTC. Amino acid sequence: CSASFLETQYF.

The chain couples TRBV6-1 to TRBJ2-7; TRBD2 might be the D (6 bases). Trimming shortened V by 5 bases and J by 1 base, and 18 bases separated the two germline ends. CDR1 and CDR2 (germline): MNHNS, SASEGT. CDR3 length: 16 amino acids. The CDR3 bases are TGTGCCAGCAGTATGGGGCCTCTAGCGAGGTCCTACGAGCAGTACTTC. It specifies CASSMGPLARSYEQYF.

This clonotype was seen repeatedly, ten times or more. This chain uses TRBV6-5 with TRBJ1-2; no clear D. This CDR3 contains 14 residues. The germline V and J ends were trimmed by 1 base and 6 bases, with 12 bases remaining between them. Germline V gene sequence: CDR1 MNHEY, CDR2 SVGAGI. The CDR3 is CASSYFSGFNGYTF. The CDR3 DNA reads TGTGCCAGCAGTTACTTCTCGGGGTTTAATGGCTACACCTTC.

The V call is TRBV10-3, the J call TRBJ1-1; D not certain. Germline lookup yields CDR1 ENHRY and CDR2 SYGVKD. Trimming removed 0 bases from V and 5 bases from J, with 10 bases in between. This CDR3 is built from 14 residues. CDR3 residues: CAISESTGRTEAFF. Here the CDR3 DNA reads TGTGCCATCAGTGAGTCGACGGGGAGGACTGAAGCTTTCTTT.

This chain joins TRBV7-8 and TRBJ2-7; TRBD2 is a possible D gene (6 bases). Germline V gene sequence: CDR1 SGHVS, CDR2 FQNEAQ. This CDR3 is built from 16 residues. The V end lost 0 bases, the J end lost 4 bases, and 16 bases lay between the germline ends. CDR3 residues: CASSLALGIAVYEQYF. CDR3 nucleotide sequence: TGTGCCAGCAGCTTAGCGCTAGGGATAGCGGTGTACGAGCAGTACTTC.

V and J are TRBV18 and TRBJ2-7, with TRBD1 matching over 7 bases. Germline-derived CDR1 and CDR2 are KGHSH and LQKENI. V lost 1 base and J lost 2; bases outside the gene matches: 5. This CDR3 is built from 15 residues. The CDR3 coding sequence is TGTGCCAGCTCACCACGGGCAGACAGGGCCTACGAGCAGTACTTC. Amino acids: CASSPRADRAYEQYF.

This clonotype appeared a few times. The chain carries TRBV11-2 and TRBJ2-5; 8 nucleotides align to TRBD2. CDR1 is SGHAT, CDR2 FQNNGV, per germline. There are 16 residues in the CDR3. Trimming removed 4 bases from V and 4 bases from J; junction bases left unmatched: 11. CDR3 coding DNA: TGTGCCAGCAGCTCCCTACTAGCGGCCTGGGGAGAGACCCAGTACTTC. This sequence encodes CASSSLLAAWGETQYF.

For this clonotype: A read error is possible here, since a much larger clone lies one base away. The genes are TRBV24-1 and TRBJ1-5, with D possibly TRBD1 on 6 matching bases. Trimming took off 3 bases at V and 6 bases at J, with 14 bases between the two ends. CDR3 length: 15 amino acids. Germline-derived CDR1 and CDR2 are KGHDR and SFDVKD. The CDR3 here is CATSDRGGDIQPQHF. DNA for the CDR3: TGTGCCACCAGTGATAGGGGGGGGGACATTCAGCCCCAGCATTTT.

This clonotype was seen ten or more times. The V gene is TRBV5-1, the J gene TRBJ2-7; 9 bases align to TRBD1. This CDR3 is built from 16 residues. Germline loops: CDR1 SGHRS, CDR2 YFSETQ. V was pared by 3 bases and J by 6 bases, with 13 bases of the junction left unmatched. The CDR3 sequence is CASSYLSDRGKVEQYF. The CDR3 bases are TGCGCCAGCAGCTATCTGTCTGACAGGGGGAAAGTCGAGCAGTACTTC.

This sequence joins TRBV18 and TRBJ2-5; possible D gene TRBD1, 6 bases. CDR3 length: 16 amino acids. Trimming left V 2 bases short and J 1 base short, with 14 bases between. CDR1 and CDR2 from the germline V gene are KGHSH and LQKENI. In nucleotides, the CDR3 is TGTGCCAGCTCACCATCCAGGGGTATCGGCCAAGAGACCCAGTACTTC. It encodes CASSPSRGIGQETQYF.

This clonotype occurred many times. V and J are TRBV6-5 and TRBJ2-7; the D gene could be TRBD1 or TRBD2 (5 bases each). This CDR3 region has 14 residues. The germline V and J ends were trimmed by 6 bases and 2 bases, with 14 bases remaining between them. Germline V gene data show CDR1 as MNHEY and CDR2 as SVGAGI. Written as DNA, the CDR3 is TGTGCCAGCAGGCACCGGGACCGACCCTACGAGCAGTACTTC. This codes for CASRHRDRPYEQYF.

The chain combines TRBV2 with TRBJ1-1, with 9 bases matching TRBD1. The V gene's germline CDR1 is SNHLY and CDR2 FYNNEI. CDR3 size: 16 residues. With V trimmed by 3 bases and J by 5 bases, 10 bases remained unmatched. DNA of the CDR3: TGTGCCAGCAGTGAGGAACAGGGGGCGGGTTTGACTGAAGCTTTCTTT. Translation gives CASSEEQGAGLTEAFF. The entire variable domain, with the rest obtained from reference TRBV2 and TRBJ1-1, is as follows: EPEVTQTPSHQVTQMGQEVILRCVPISNHLYFYWYRQILGQKVEFLVSFYNNEISEKSEIFDDQFSVERPDGSNFTLKIRSTKLEDSAMYFCASSEEQGAGLTEAFFGQGTRLTVV.

This clonotype was recorded many times. This chain joins TRBV6-1 and TRBJ2-6, with TRBD2 as a possible D gene (5 bases). Trimming stripped 6 bases from V and 2 bases from J, with 8 bases between. Per germline, CDR1 MNHNS and CDR2 SASEGT. This CDR3 contains 14 residues. The DNA for the CDR3 is TGTGCCAGCAGGGACGGGACTGGGGCCAACGTCCTGACTTTC. It translates to CASRDGTGANVLTF.

This clonotype was detected many times. This chain uses TRBV30 with TRBJ1-1, with 8 nucleotides matching TRBD1. CDR1 GTSNPN and CDR2 SVGIG come from the germline V gene (reference sequence). Trimming took 3 bases from V and 0 from J; bases not matched to a gene: 6. The CDR3 is made up of 15 amino acids. CDR3 DNA: TGTGCCTGGAGAGACAGGGGCCGAATGAACACTGAAGCTTTCTTT. Its protein is CAWRDRGRMNTEAFF. Full variable domain (missing parts from reference TRBV30 and TRBJ1-1): SQTIHQWPATLVQPVGSPLSLECTVEGTSNPNLYWYRQAAGRGLQLLFYSVGIGQISSEVPQNLSASRPQDRQFILSSKKLLLSDSGFYLCAWRDRGRMNTEAFFGQGTRLTVV.

The J gene is TRBJ1-5, the V gene TRBV5-4, with a possible D match to TRBD1 (5 bases). Germline CDR1 and CDR2: SGHNT and YYREEE (reference sequence). The CDR3 spans 16 residues. Trimming left V 2 bases short and J 2 bases short, with 14 bases between. CDR3 amino acids: CASSFMGVEGNQPQHF. The DNA of the CDR3 is TGTGCCAGCAGCTTTATGGGGGTAGAAGGCAATCAGCCCCAGCATTTT.

This clonotype was observed at least ten times. This rearrangement joins TRBV2 to TRBJ1-2; no reliable D call. The CDR3 runs to 11 residues. The V end lost 2 bases, the J end lost 5 bases, and 3 bases lay between the germline ends. CDR1 and CDR2 from the germline V gene are SNHLY and FYNNEI. The CDR3 coding sequence is TGTGCCAGCAGTGAATCGTATGGCTACACCTTC. This translates into CASSESYGYTF.

Ten or more counts support this clonotype. This chain's CDR3 is CASRFGQLAKNIQYF. Here the CDR3 DNA reads TGTGCCAGCAGGTTTGGTCAACTAGCCAAAAACATTCAGTACTTC. The chain combines TRBV6-1 with TRBJ2-4; D gene unclear. Trimming left V 6 bases short and J 0 bases short, with 12 bases between. The CDR3 sequence is 15 residues long. CDR1 and CDR2 from the germline V gene are MNHNS and SASEGT.

This clonotype came up many times. The chain's CDR3 is CSVKNPLRENTEAFF. CDR3 nucleotide sequence: TGCAGCGTCAAGAATCCCCTTCGGGAGAACACTGAAGCTTTCTTT. The genes are TRBV29-1 and TRBJ1-1; D uncertain. Germline V gene lookup returns CDR1 SQVTM and CDR2 ANQGSEA. This CDR3 contains 15 residues. Trimming took off 6 bases at V and 1 base at J, with 18 bases between the two ends.

The table lists this clonotype with many counts. The J gene is TRBJ2-7, the V gene TRBV10-2; 10 bases line up with TRBD1. This CDR3 is 14 amino acids long. CDR1 WSHSY and CDR2 SAAADI come from the germline V gene. V lost 7 bases to trimming and J lost 0 bases; unmatched junction nucleotides: 3. The CDR3 loop reads CASMDRGASYEQYF. CDR3 DNA: TGCGCCAGCATGGACAGGGGGGCCTCCTACGAGCAGTACTTC.

The chain recombines TRBV2 with TRBJ2-4, with TRBD2 matching 10 bases. J lost 8 bases, V lost 7 bases, and 11 bases had no gene match. Germline V gene lookup returns CDR1 SNHLY and CDR2 FYNNEI. This CDR3 is 15 amino acids long. The CDR3 loop is CASKSLAGAWDIQYF. CDR3 bases: TGTGCCAGCAAGAGTCTAGCGGGAGCGTGGGACATTCAGTACTTC.

The J gene is TRBJ1-2, the V gene TRBV7-2; D uncertain. The germline V gene encodes CDR1 SGHTA and CDR2 FQGNSA. V lost 0 bases to trimming and J lost 0 bases, with 14 bases between them. The CDR3 sequence is 17 residues long. This CDR3 reads CASSLARSELANYGYTF. The CDR3 nucleotides are TGTGCCAGCAGCTTAGCTAGGTCGGAACTAGCTAACTATGGCTACACCTTC.

In its sample, this clonotype was seen many times. The CDR3 region is CASRPTGKMTQYF. The CDR3 DNA reads as TGTGCCAGCAGACCGACAGGCAAGATGACCCAGTACTTC. This rearrangement joins TRBV6-1 to TRBJ2-5; a weak D match, TRBD1 (6 bases). The CDR3 sequence is 13 residues long. Per germline, CDR1 MNHNS and CDR2 SASEGT. V shed 6 bases and J shed 7 bases, with 15 bases lying between them.

This clonotype was recorded only once. Possible read error: a much larger clone is one base away. The CDR3 region is CASRTARGQGGTGELCF. CDR3 coding DNA: TGTGCCAGTAGAACGGCACGGGGACAGGGAGGAACCGGGGAGCTGTGTTTT. The V gene is TRBV19, the J gene TRBJ2-2, with 9 bases aligning to TRBD1. The CDR3 covers 17 residues. CDR1 is LNHDA and CDR2 is SQIVND in the germline V gene (reference sequence).

This clonotype was seen ten or more times. V and J are TRBV19 and TRBJ2-5, with D uncertain. The CDR3 spans 16 residues. V lost 5 bases, J lost 4 bases, and 20 bases lay in between. Germline V gene sequence: CDR1 LNHDA, CDR2 SQIVND (reference sequence). CDR3 sequence reads: CASSPTRIDSGETQYF. DNA of the CDR3: TGTGCCAGTAGTCCGACCCGGATCGATAGTGGAGAGACCCAGTACTTC.